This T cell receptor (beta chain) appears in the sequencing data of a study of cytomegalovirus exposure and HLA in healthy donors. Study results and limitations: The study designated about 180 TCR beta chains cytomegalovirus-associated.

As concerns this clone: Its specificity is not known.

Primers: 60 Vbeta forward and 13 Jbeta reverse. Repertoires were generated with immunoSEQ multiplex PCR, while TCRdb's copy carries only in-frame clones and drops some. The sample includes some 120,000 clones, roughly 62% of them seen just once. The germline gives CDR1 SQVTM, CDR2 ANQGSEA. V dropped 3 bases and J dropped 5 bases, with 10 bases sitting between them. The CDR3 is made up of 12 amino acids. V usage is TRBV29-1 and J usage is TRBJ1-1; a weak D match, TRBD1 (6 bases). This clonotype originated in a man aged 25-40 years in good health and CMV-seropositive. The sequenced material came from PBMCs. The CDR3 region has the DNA TGCAGCGTTGACAGGGGAGGGACTGAAGCTTTCTTT. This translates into CSVDRGGTEAFF.